Each of the 2 T cell receptor beta chains below was sequenced from the same sample in a study of blood T cell repertoires in COVID-19. Measured with immunoSEQ multiplex PCR; TCRdb has only the in-frame clones, and not every one. The sample carries fewer than 60,000 clones, about nine tenths recorded once. The sequencing sample was made of peripheral blood. All receptors come from a human donor with acute or convalescent COVID-19. The donor label of this sample is uncertain.

The chain carries TRBV11-2 and TRBJ2-3; unclear D gene. V was shortened by 5 bases and J by 0 bases, with 9 bases between the two germline ends. CDR1 SGHAT and CDR2 FQNNGV come from the germline V gene. The length of the CDR3 is 14 residues. The DNA of the CDR3 is TGTGCCAGCAGCCCGCGGTTTAGCACAGATACGCAGTATTTT. The encoded protein is CASSPRFSTDTQYF.

The genes are TRBV3-1 (or the pseudogene TRBV3-2) and TRBJ1-1; D gene uncertain. From germline, CDR1 is LGHDT and CDR2 YNNKEL (reference sequence). There are 14 residues in the CDR3. Trimming removed 4 bases from V and 2 bases from J, with 11 bases in between. This CDR3 is CASSPDRENTEAFF. The CDR3 bases are TGTGCCAGCAGCCCAGACCGGGAAAACACTGAAGCTTTCTTT.